Included here is one TCR beta chain sequence, with context. It has no known antigen specificity. Base-call qualities are not available, and no considerably larger clone is one nucleotide away. The donors were healthy, HIV-negative adults with no recently reported acute infections or vaccinations. Every donor was a Caucasian adult living in Nashville, Tennessee, USA. Magnetic negative selection was used to enrich CD4+ T cells, after which naive cells were positively selected on CD45RA and the negative fraction became the memory subset. After blood collection by leukapheresis, PBMCs were isolated using Ficoll-Histopaque density gradient centrifugation and then cryopreserved in the vapor phase of liquid nitrogen. Purity and quantity of every magnetically sorted T cell population were checked by analytical flow cytometry. Each sorted fraction had its genomic DNA isolated and then quantified by UV absorbance on a Nanodrop 2000c.

The germline V gene (reference sequence) sets CDR1 to SSHAT and CDR2 to FNYEAQ. Inclusive of the bounding cysteine and phenylalanine, the CDR3 is 16 residues long. The retained sequence is limited to the CDR3, 48 bases, with the frame set at the first base. V ends up 6 bases short and J 1 base short, with an unmatched junction base count of 8. The entry originates in a study of shared clonotypes between healthy human individuals (dated by TCRdb to between 2020 and 2021). Broadly, across the study: The cohort comprised a couple of women and three men aged 18 to 49 years. For each donor, CD4 naive and CD4 memory were each run on three plates, CD8 naive on two plates, and CD8 memory on one plate. To estimate repertoire size and how much clonotype sharing occurs between individuals, the study deeply sequenced the blood TCR repertoires of several healthy adults. Different laboratories and diverse techniques were used to prepare libraries and sequence TCR repertoires, to increase sequencing depth and limit assay-specific biases. Leukapheresis yielded between about 0.94 and 8.9 billion PBMCs per donor. Beyond this particular receptor, the publication reports: Naive subsets generally had larger estimated clonotype richness than memory subsets did. Sharing across several donors was observed for around 5% of naive CD4, less than 4% of naive CD8, 2% to 2.5% of memory CD4, and roughly 0.4% of memory CD8 clonotypes. Compared with non-shared clonotypes, the clonotypes found in all four sorted-subset donors had higher generation probabilities. Because the study included only a small number of donors, the genetic and exposure-history diversity represented was limited. Incomplete sequencing was indicated by rarefaction of sorted-subset datasets, despite the large sequencing depth. Sampling was limited to blood, and TCR repertoires in tissue likely differ from TCR repertoires in blood. Pairwise subsampling indicated that sequencing depth was expected to affect the degree of clonotype sharing among donors.

Using the deep immunoSEQ assay, TCR CDR3 regions were amplified from genomic DNA by multiplex PCR. For each cell subset, the extracted genomic DNA was distributed evenly across all wells of several immunoSEQ 96-well plates, and each plate served as one replicate. Each replicate PCR for sorted subsets received approximately 200 ng genomic DNA, equal to roughly 30,000 T cell genomes. The purified libraries were quantified using a Qubit 3.0 fluorometer, sized with a Bioanalyzer 2100, and then quantified again using the KAPA Library Quantification kit. Each immunoSEQ 96-well plate was sequenced on its own single-read 150-cycle Illumina NextSeq 550 flow cell. Concerning the study's data processing: Because only junctional sequences without quality scores were contained in the immunoSEQ output, filtering matching that applied to full-length reads could not be performed. To assign V/J genes and CDR3, sequences were annotated against IMGT germline references using PyIR, a Python wrapper for IgBLAST v1.9. Reads were filtered out if the reads had weak V/J assignments (E-value above 1e-6), no CDR3, stop codons, out-of-frame junctions, or ambiguous translated residues. A V3J clonotype was defined by an identical inferred V gene, J gene, and CDR3 amino acid sequence. Percentage overlap between repertoires was computed as shared unique clonotypes divided by the size of the smaller repertoire. RTK rarefaction, the Chao1 estimator, and Recon v2.1 estimates of unobserved clonotypes were used to assess repertoire richness. Generation probabilities were computed with OLGA for all TCRbeta clonotypes obtained by the gDNA method from a few donors. TCRdb provides this immuneACCESS table in a form limited to in-frame rearrangements. Some clones are lacking; in checked studies, under half of them reflect an unresolved V gene, and why the rest are absent is not known. V and J calls and clone size follow that table, whereas D and trimming were derived from the DNA. The sample table shows approximately 2,300,000 clones, and 92% are seen once. The top ten constitute approximately 0.4% of the sample.

The material sequenced was naive CD4+ T cells from PBMCs. The meaning of the sample's cell subset or site label: CD45RA+ positively selected. This receptor was identified in a man aged 18 to 29 in good health. Some clones in this sample may be carry-over from other donors' samples. The sequence joins TRBV7-7 to TRBJ2-1; TRBD2 fits 8 bases in the junction. The sequenced DNA is TGTGCCAGCAGTTCCGGACTAGCCGGGTCCTACAATGAGCAGTTCTTC. This encodes CASSSGLAGSYNEQFF.